The rows below give T cell receptor beta chains drawn from one sample of a study of Graves' ophthalmopathy and Graves' hyperthyroidism. Each CDR3 protein is one row after TCRdb ran MiXCR on the multiplex PCR reads. The table records nearly 400,000 distinct CDR3 sequences, 18% of them present only once. The specimen sequenced was peripheral blood. These receptors all come from a woman aged 18-35 years with Graves' ophthalmopathy. CDR3s include the opening cysteine and the closing phenylalanine or tryptophan. A D gene is named only where the DNA matches it firmly. For some rows the clone size is stated as once, few or many, or as a class when expanded; others skip it.

clone size: many
D gene: -
J gene: TRBJ1-2
V gene: TRBV6-5
CDR3 protein: CASSYAGDGNYGYTF
CDR3 DNA: TGTGCCAGCAGTTACGCCGGGGACGGAAACTATGGCTACACCTTC

clone size: many
D gene: -
J gene: TRBJ2-3
V gene: TRBV6-1
CDR3 protein: CASSEVFRGSGTIDTQYF
CDR3 DNA: TGTGCCAGCAGTGAAGTGTTTCGTGGGAGCGGGACAATTGATACGCAGTATTTT

clone size: -
D gene: TRBD1
J gene: TRBJ1-2
V gene: TRBV20-1
CDR3 protein: CSAREQTGDNYGYTF
CDR3 DNA: TGCAGTGCTAGAGAACAGACAGGGGACAACTATGGCTACACCTTC

clone size: -
D gene: -
J gene: TRBJ2-7
V gene: TRBV28
CDR3 protein: CVVDSSYEQYF
CDR3 DNA: TGTGTTGTTGACAGCTCCTACGAGCAGTACTTC

clone size: few
D gene: -
J gene: TRBJ1-2
V gene: TRBV12-3/TRBV12-4
CDR3 protein: CASSYDSRVAYGYTF
CDR3 DNA: TGTGCCAGCAGCTATGATTCACGGGTTGCCTATGGCTACACCTTC

clone size: many
D gene: -
J gene: TRBJ1-1
V gene: TRBV11-1
CDR3 protein: CASSPGQTGADTEAFF
CDR3 DNA: TGTGCCAGCAGCCCAGGGCAGACCGGGGCGGACACTGAAGCTTTCTTT

clone size: many
D gene: -
J gene: TRBJ1-3
V gene: TRBV18
CDR3 protein: CASSPRGRASGNTIYF
CDR3 DNA: TGTGCCAGCTCACCAAGAGGCAGGGCCTCTGGAAACACCATATATTTT

clone size: many
D gene: TRBD2
J gene: TRBJ2-5
V gene: TRBV5-1
CDR3 protein: CASSLGAGEKETQYF
CDR3 DNA: TGCGCCAGCAGCTTGGGAGCGGGAGAGAAAGAGACCCAGTACTTC

clone size: -
D gene: -
J gene: TRBJ2-7
V gene: TRBV7-2
CDR3 protein: CASSSQRYEQYF
CDR3 DNA: TGTGCCAGCAGTTCACAGAGGTACGAGCAGTACTTC

clone size: few
D gene: -
J gene: TRBJ2-2
V gene: TRBV30
CDR3 protein: CAWSPVAGELFF
CDR3 DNA: TGTGCCTGGAGCCCCGTTGCCGGGGAGCTGTTTTTT

clone size: many
D gene: TRBD1
J gene: TRBJ2-5
V gene: TRBV5-5
CDR3 protein: CASSSGGQGAPQYF
CDR3 DNA: TGTGCCAGCAGCTCGGGCGGACAGGGGGCACCTCAGTACTTC

clone size: -
D gene: TRBD1
J gene: TRBJ1-6
V gene: TRBV20-1
CDR3 protein: CSARTGVLSPLHF
CDR3 DNA: TGCAGTGCCAGGACAGGGGTATTATCACCCCTCCACTTT

clone size: many
D gene: -
J gene: TRBJ1-1
V gene: TRBV6-2/TRBV6-3
CDR3 protein: CASSHPWENTEAFF
CDR3 DNA: TGTGCCAGCAGTCACCCCTGGGAGAACACTGAAGCTTTCTTT

clone size: many
D gene: TRBD2
J gene: TRBJ2-7
V gene: TRBV5-1
CDR3 protein: CASSLAASGRSTYEQYF
CDR3 DNA: TGCGCCAGCAGCTTGGCGGCTAGCGGGAGGTCCACCTACGAGCAGTACTTC

clone size: many
D gene: -
J gene: TRBJ2-2
V gene: TRBV7-2
CDR3 protein: CASSLAGLVGELFF
CDR3 DNA: TGTGCCAGCAGCTTAGCGGGGCTGGTCGGGGAGCTGTTTTTT

clone size: many
D gene: -
J gene: TRBJ1-1
V gene: TRBV10-1
CDR3 protein: CASSESRLRQQGKAFF
CDR3 DNA: TGCGCCAGCAGTGAGTCTAGGCTGAGACAACAGGGAAAAGCTTTCTTT

clone size: -
D gene: -
J gene: TRBJ1-2
V gene: TRBV11-3
CDR3 protein: CASSHDSDGYTF
CDR3 DNA: TGTGCCAGCAGCCACGACAGTGATGGCTACACCTTC

clone size: many
D gene: -
J gene: TRBJ2-7
V gene: TRBV6-5
CDR3 protein: CASSYSRPRGEQYF
CDR3 DNA: TGTGCCAGCAGTTACTCGAGGCCTCGCGGCGAGCAGTACTTC

clone size: -
D gene: -
J gene: TRBJ1-2
V gene: TRBV28
CDR3 protein: CASSFSGAGRYGYTF
CDR3 DNA: TGTGCCAGCAGTTTTTCGGGGGCGGGTCGATATGGCTACACCTTC

clone size: many
D gene: -
J gene: TRBJ1-2
V gene: TRBV24-1
CDR3 protein: CATSDLYGYTF
CDR3 DNA: TGTGCCACCAGTGATTTATACGGCTACACCTTC

clone size: many
D gene: TRBD1
J gene: TRBJ1-1
V gene: TRBV20-1
CDR3 protein: CSAGGQGNTEAFF
CDR3 DNA: TGCAGTGCTGGGGGACAGGGGAATACTGAAGCTTTCTTT

clone size: many
D gene: -
J gene: TRBJ2-2
V gene: TRBV7-2
CDR3 protein: CASSFYRNTGELFF
CDR3 DNA: TGTGCCAGCAGCTTTTATCGGAACACCGGGGAGCTGTTTTTT

clone size: many
D gene: -
J gene: TRBJ2-2
V gene: TRBV12-3/TRBV12-4
CDR3 protein: CASYGHNTGELFF
CDR3 DNA: TGTGCCAGCTACGGACATAACACCGGGGAGCTGTTTTTT

clone size: many
D gene: TRBD2
J gene: TRBJ2-2
V gene: TRBV20-1
CDR3 protein: CSAHTPGGAGELFF
CDR3 DNA: TGCAGTGCCCATACGCCGGGAGGTGCCGGGGAGCTGTTTTTT

clone size: few
D gene: -
J gene: TRBJ2-2
V gene: TRBV6-5
CDR3 protein: CASSYGQPDTGELFF
CDR3 DNA: TGTGCCAGCAGTTATGGACAGCCGGACACCGGGGAGCTGTTTTTT

clone size: many
D gene: -
J gene: TRBJ1-1
V gene: TRBV4-1
CDR3 protein: CASSQDRPPRAEAFF
CDR3 DNA: TGCGCCAGCAGCCAAGATCGCCCGCCGAGAGCTGAAGCTTTCTTT

clone size: many
D gene: -
J gene: TRBJ1-1
V gene: TRBV18
CDR3 protein: CASSPPRQMNTEAFF
CDR3 DNA: TGTGCCAGCTCACCACCAAGACAGATGAACACTGAAGCTTTCTTT

clone size: many
D gene: TRBD2
J gene: TRBJ2-5
V gene: TRBV20-1
CDR3 protein: CSALPGLAGGRETQYF
CDR3 DNA: TGCAGTGCCCTCCCGGGACTAGCGGGGGGAAGGGAGACCCAGTACTTC

clone size: many
D gene: -
J gene: TRBJ1-5
V gene: TRBV6-5
CDR3 protein: CASSSTGPNQPQHF
CDR3 DNA: TGTGCCAGCAGTTCGACAGGACCCAATCAGCCCCAGCATTTT

clone size: many
D gene: TRBD1
J gene: TRBJ1-1
V gene: TRBV30
CDR3 protein: CAWSNTNRGGTEAFF
CDR3 DNA: TGTGCCTGGAGTAACACGAACAGGGGGGGGACTGAAGCTTTCTTT

clone size: many
D gene: -
J gene: TRBJ1-2
V gene: TRBV18
CDR3 protein: CASSPVGVAEYGYTF
CDR3 DNA: TGTGCCAGCTCACCCGTCGGAGTGGCAGAATATGGCTACACCTTC

clone size: many
D gene: -
J gene: TRBJ1-1
V gene: TRBV29-1
CDR3 protein: CSGDGTEAFF
CDR3 DNA: TGCAGCGGGGACGGGACTGAAGCTTTCTTT

clone size: many
D gene: -
J gene: TRBJ2-7
V gene: TRBV27
CDR3 protein: CASSLKARVEQYF
CDR3 DNA: TGTGCCAGCAGTTTGAAAGCGAGGGTCGAGCAGTACTTC

clone size: many
D gene: -
J gene: TRBJ1-1
V gene: TRBV19
CDR3 protein: CASSMRGAVVGAFF
CDR3 DNA: TGTGCCAGTAGTATGAGGGGCGCGGTCGTCGGAGCTTTCTTT

clone size: many
D gene: -
J gene: TRBJ2-2
V gene: TRBV18
CDR3 protein: CASSPPVAGELFF
CDR3 DNA: TGTGCCAGCTCACCCCCGGTCGCCGGGGAGCTGTTTTTT

clone size: many
D gene: -
J gene: TRBJ1-1
V gene: TRBV25-1
CDR3 protein: CASSEGDGFNTEAFF
CDR3 DNA: TGTGCCAGCAGTGAGGGAGACGGGTTTAACACTGAAGCTTTCTTT

clone size: many
D gene: -
J gene: TRBJ2-7
V gene: TRBV2
CDR3 protein: CASKGRDISYEQYF
CDR3 DNA: TGTGCCAGCAAGGGTCGGGACATTTCCTACGAGCAGTACTTC

clone size: many
D gene: TRBD2
J gene: TRBJ2-5
V gene: TRBV29-1
CDR3 protein: CSVEIVSGREETQYF
CDR3 DNA: TGCAGCGTTGAGATTGTCTCCGGGAGGGAGGAGACCCAGTACTTC

clone size: many
D gene: -
J gene: TRBJ1-1
V gene: TRBV12-5
CDR3 protein: CASGLDLTEAFF
CDR3 DNA: TGTGCTAGTGGTTTAGATCTAACTGAAGCTTTCTTT

clone size: few
D gene: TRBD1
J gene: TRBJ2-7
V gene: TRBV10-3
CDR3 protein: CAISEPGTGTYEQYF
CDR3 DNA: TGTGCCATCAGTGAGCCAGGGACAGGGACCTACGAGCAGTACTTC

clone size: many
D gene: -
J gene: TRBJ1-6
V gene: TRBV27
CDR3 protein: CASSLSILGRDHNSPLHF
CDR3 DNA: TGTGCCAGCAGTTTATCGATCCTCGGGAGGGACCATAATTCACCCCTCCACTTT

clone size: many
D gene: -
J gene: TRBJ2-7
V gene: TRBV18
CDR3 protein: CASSPLAAATYEQYF
CDR3 DNA: TGTGCCAGCTCACCTTTAGCGGCAGCCACCTACGAGCAGTACTTC

clone size: -
D gene: -
J gene: TRBJ2-5
V gene: TRBV5-1
CDR3 protein: CASSLGPLQGGQYF
CDR3 DNA: TGCGCCAGCAGCTTGGGGCCACTCCAGGGGGGCCAGTACTTC

clone size: few
D gene: -
J gene: TRBJ2-2
V gene: TRBV7-2
CDR3 protein: CASSLSAQGRGGELFF
CDR3 DNA: TGTGCCAGCAGCTTATCGGCTCAGGGACGGGGCGGGGAGCTGTTTTTT

clone size: many
D gene: TRBD1
J gene: TRBJ2-7
V gene: TRBV7-8
CDR3 protein: CASRRTGPYEQYF
CDR3 DNA: TGTGCCAGCCGTAGGACAGGCCCCTACGAGCAGTACTTC

clone size: many
D gene: TRBD1
J gene: TRBJ1-2
V gene: TRBV3-1
CDR3 protein: CASSPTRTGGPLNYGYTF
CDR3 DNA: TGTGCCAGCAGCCCTACTAGGACAGGGGGTCCCCTTAACTATGGCTACACCTTC

clone size: -
D gene: -
J gene: TRBJ1-1
V gene: TRBV6-5
CDR3 protein: CASSYRDMNTEAFF
CDR3 DNA: TGTGCCAGCAGTTACAGGGACATGAACACTGAAGCTTTCTTT

clone size: many
D gene: -
J gene: TRBJ1-5
V gene: TRBV19
CDR3 protein: CASSSTHQPQHF
CDR3 DNA: TGTGCCAGTAGTTCTACCCATCAGCCCCAGCATTTT

clone size: many
D gene: TRBD1
J gene: TRBJ1-1
V gene: TRBV5-1
CDR3 protein: CASRRWTGEGHTEAFF
CDR3 DNA: TGCGCCAGCAGACGTTGGACAGGGGAGGGTCACACTGAAGCTTTCTTT

clone size: many
D gene: -
J gene: TRBJ1-2
V gene: TRBV2
CDR3 protein: CASSEEAQPTNYGYTF
CDR3 DNA: TGTGCCAGCAGTGAAGAGGCGCAGCCGACTAACTATGGCTACACCTTC